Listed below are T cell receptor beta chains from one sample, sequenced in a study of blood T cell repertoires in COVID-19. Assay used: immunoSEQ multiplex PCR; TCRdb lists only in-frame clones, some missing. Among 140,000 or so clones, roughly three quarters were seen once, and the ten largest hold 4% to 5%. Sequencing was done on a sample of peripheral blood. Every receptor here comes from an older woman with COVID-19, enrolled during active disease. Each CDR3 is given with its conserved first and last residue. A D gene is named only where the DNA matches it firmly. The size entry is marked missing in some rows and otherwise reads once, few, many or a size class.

CDR3: CASSRQGSSGNTIYF
DNA: TGTGCCAGCAGTAGGCAGGGAAGCTCTGGAAACACCATATATTTT
size: .
J: TRBJ1-3
V: TRBV6-5
D: .

CDR3: CASSSGQGAGAEAFF
DNA: TGTGCCAGCAGCTCGGGACAGGGGGCAGGTGCTGAAGCTTTCTTT
size: few
J: TRBJ1-1
V: TRBV7-2
D: TRBD1

CDR3: CASNSGGPIHEQYF
DNA: TGTGCCAGCAACTCAGGGGGGCCTATCCACGAGCAGTACTTC
size: .
J: TRBJ2-7
V: TRBV25-1
D: .

CDR3: CASRKDRGVYNEQFF
DNA: TGTGCCAGCAGGAAAGACAGGGGTGTCTACAATGAGCAGTTCTTC
size: .
J: TRBJ2-1
V: TRBV7-9
D: TRBD1

CDR3: CASSEAYGQYEQYF
DNA: TGTGCCAGCAGTGAAGCCTACGGACAGTACGAGCAGTACTTC
size: .
J: TRBJ2-7
V: TRBV6-1
D: .

CDR3: CASSYSTGVRYEQYF
DNA: TGTGCCAGCAGTTACTCGACAGGGGTACGCTACGAGCAGTACTTC
size: .
J: TRBJ2-7
V: TRBV6-2/TRBV6-3
D: TRBD1

CDR3: CASSPGTAHEKLFF
DNA: TGTGCCAGCAGCCCGGGGACAGCTCATGAAAAACTGTTTTTT
size: .
J: TRBJ1-4
V: TRBV7-9
D: TRBD1

CDR3: CASSESPGNTIYF
DNA: TGTGCCAGCAGTGAAAGCCCGGGAAACACCATATATTTT
size: .
J: TRBJ1-3
V: TRBV25-1
D: .

CDR3: CASSPSGGAGYGYTF
DNA: TGTGCCAGCAGCCCATCCGGGGGGGCTGGCTATGGCTACACCTTC
size: few
J: TRBJ1-2
V: TRBV11-2
D: .

CDR3: CASSTRAGGYNSPLHF
DNA: TGTGCCAGTAGTACCCGAGCAGGGGGCTATAATTCACCCCTCCACTTT
size: .
J: TRBJ1-6
V: TRBV19
D: TRBD1

CDR3: CASSLGRIYGYTF
DNA: TGTGCCAGCAGCTTGGGGCGGATCTATGGCTACACCTTC
size: .
J: TRBJ1-2
V: TRBV5-8
D: .

CDR3: CASSPDRGSDEKLFF
DNA: TGTGCCAGCTCCCCCGACAGGGGGTCGGATGAAAAACTGTTTTTT
size: .
J: TRBJ1-4
V: TRBV18
D: TRBD1

CDR3: CASSETSAGGANVLTF
DNA: TGTGCCAGCAGTGAAACATCGGCCGGGGGGGCCAACGTCCTGACTTTC
size: .
J: TRBJ2-6
V: TRBV6-1
D: .

CDR3: CASSLATGKTEQYF
DNA: TGTGCCAGCAGCTTAGCGACAGGGAAAACCGAGCAGTACTTC
size: once
J: TRBJ2-7
V: TRBV11-3
D: TRBD1

CDR3: CAISGGQGSTEAFF
DNA: TGTGCCATCAGTGGCGGACAGGGGAGCACTGAAGCTTTCTTT
size: .
J: TRBJ1-1
V: TRBV10-3
D: TRBD1

CDR3: CASRAGELFF
DNA: TGTGCCAGCCGGGCCGGGGAGCTGTTTTTT
size: .
J: TRBJ2-2
V: TRBV6-5
D: .

CDR3: CASRVMGQGITGELFF
DNA: TGTGCCAGCAGGGTAATGGGACAGGGGATCACCGGGGAGCTGTTTTTT
size: once
J: TRBJ2-2
V: TRBV7-8
D: TRBD1

CDR3: CASSYSLTGELFF
DNA: TGTGCCAGCAGTTACTCCCTTACCGGGGAGCTGTTTTTT
size: .
J: TRBJ2-2
V: TRBV6-2/TRBV6-3
D: .